This TCR beta chain was sequenced for a study of graft-versus-host responses after intestinal transplantation. The overall study: After anti-thymocyte globulin induction, recipients took tacrolimus and steroids for two to three years. Notes on the study in general: GvH clones appeared in recipient marrow, some first in ileum or blood. Circulating GvH clone levels at their peak were associated with HvG declines (early post-transplant). Individuals who had graft-donor T cell macrochimerism had allografts that showed high graft-versus-host to host-versus-graft clonal ratios.

This CDR3 is built from 15 residues. Germline values: CDR1 LGHNA, CDR2 YNFKEQ. The V gene end was trimmed by 4 bases and the J gene end by 6 bases; junction bases not matched to a gene: 6. Note on this clone: Its antigen is currently unknown.

Profiling relied on immunoSEQ multiplex PCR, and the TCRdb table lists in-frame clones only, not all of them. The sample lists tens of thousands of clones; 85% to 90% were seen once. The sample consisted of unstimulated CD4+ T cells sorted from spleen or lymph node cells, taken before intestinal transplant. The receptor was derived from a human donor who received an intestinal transplant. The gene calls are TRBV4-2 and TRBJ2-4, with 10 bases that match TRBD2. CDR3 protein: CASSPPVAGGNIQYF. In DNA, the CDR3 is TGTGCCAGCAGCCCCCCCGTAGCGGGGGGAAACATTCAGTACTTC.